This T cell receptor beta chain derives from a study of early T cells in non-severe SARS-CoV-2 infection. Trimming removed 1 base at V and 0 bases at J, with 5 bases between. Looked up from germline, CDR1 is LGHDT and CDR2 is YNNKEL (reference sequence). CDR3 length: 14 amino acids. Unique molecular identifiers were attached to individual cDNA molecules. TCRdb called the 5' RACE reads again in MiXCR, with one record for every CDR3 protein. The sample yields tens of thousands of distinct CDR3 sequences, around 10% seen once. Specimen: whole blood. The chain employs TRBV3-1 and TRBJ2-3, with D perhaps TRBD2 (5 bases). The source is an adult who was a healthcare worker with PCR-confirmed SARS-CoV-2 infection or an uninfected control (not recorded which). The chain's CDR3 is CASSQGRSTDTQYF. CDR3 sequence (DNA): TGTGCCAGCAGCCAAGGGAGGAGCACAGATACGCAGTATTTT.